This record looks at one T cell receptor (beta chain) sequence and its context. No antigen is known for it. No base qualities exist here, and no much larger clone lies one base off it. This specimen belongs to a study of PD-L1 blockade in urothelial cancer (dated by TCRdb to about 2017). As for the study more broadly: All patients started therapy at some point between 2014 and 2016 and received atezolizumab 1,200 mg intravenously every 3 weeks. An exploratory multi-omic analysis was conducted of the somatic, immune and clinical correlates of response to PD-L1 blockade with atezolizumab in urothelial cancer. About nine tenths of the roughly 29 patients were identified as males with urothelial cancer of bladder origin, and a prior smoking history was reported by 18 of 29 patients. Durable clinical benefit was achieved by nine patients but not by the remaining 20. An ECOG performance status of 0 or 1 was recorded for the patients, and 0 to 3 prior chemotherapy regimens had been received by the patients. Pretreatment tumor samples, along with matched peripheral blood collected serially before and after atezolizumab treatment, underwent TCR sequencing. Pretreatment blood TCR-seq was available for around 29 patients, at least one posttreatment blood collection was obtained for some 24 patients, and tumor TCR-seq was available for some 24 patients. Durable clinical benefit was defined as a progression-free survival longer than 6 months, and TCR features were additionally tested against progression-free survival and overall survival. Blood samples gave a median of about 140,000 T cells and tens of thousands of unique TCRs, with a median clonality of around 0.074. Blood samples were analyzed at 3 weeks after treatment start (second dose) and at 6 weeks after treatment start. In the same patients who had TCR sequencing, pretreatment tumors also underwent whole exome sequencing and RNA sequencing. The study at large found these results: Patients with durable benefit showed greater expansion of tumor-associated TCR clones in peripheral blood 3 weeks after starting treatment (n of about 21, p = 0.022). Because the sample size was small (n ≈ 29) and many of the analyses were exploratory, the results are meant to be hypothesis-generating. Improved progression-free and overall survival was associated with having pretreatment peripheral blood TCR clonality below the median.

Synthetic TCR analog templates were spiked into each PCR to estimate absolute template abundance from read counts. The immunoSEQ assay used bias-controlled V and J gene primers to amplify TCRbeta CDR3 regions from genomic DNA. Sequencing of rearranged TCRbeta segments was performed at approximately 20X coverage. The study's processing was this. Sequencing errors were corrected by clustering, and CDR3s were annotated against IMGT so that V, D and J genes could be assigned. Only productive TCRbeta rearrangements were used in downstream analyses, excluding out-of-frame or stop-codon sequences. Clonality was computed as one minus Shannon entropy normalized by the log of the number of unique productive sequences. Clones differing between time points or between blood and tumor were identified by Fisher's exact test with Benjamini-Hochberg correction at adjusted p below 0.01. TCRdb stores this immuneACCESS table with in-frame sequences only. Part of the clones is absent; in the studies checked, under half of the shortfall reflects unresolved V genes, and no reason is known for the rest. Clone size and the V and J calls come from that table; the DNA yielded D and trimming. For this sample there are roughly 54,000 clones; around nine tenths appear just once. The top ten clones comprise over 12% of the sample.

The time point label, as the study defines it: pretreatment peripheral blood. The cohort included about 30 patients with locally advanced or metastatic urothelial carcinoma who were treated at Memorial Sloan Kettering on a trial protocol. Peripheral blood mononuclear cells were collected from each patient pretreatment and during treatment, giving between 1 and 8 total time points per patient. The Qiagen DNeasy Blood extraction kit was used to purify genomic DNA from total PBMCs and tumor samples. PBMCs were collected pretreatment and during treatment, and were isolated and stored as previously described. CDR1 and CDR2, looked up from the germline V gene, are SGHDN and FVKESK. Germline trimming: 0 bases from V, 6 bases from J; junction bases outside gene matches: 9. The CDR3 sequence holds 18 residues, the cysteine and phenylalanine included. This entry keeps only the CDR3 DNA: 54 bases, framed from base 1.

This receptor chain uses TRBV14 and TRBJ2-1, and TRBD2 aligns with 12 junction nucleotides. This clonotype originated in a woman in her fifties or sixties with urothelial cancer. Here the sequenced sample was PBMCs, taken around atezolizumab (anti-PD-L1) treatment. CDR3 sequence: CASSQDRRASGRANEQFF. The DNA is TGTGCCAGCAGCCAAGATCGACGAGCTAGCGGGAGGGCCAATGAGCAGTTCTTC.